These 3 T cell receptor beta chains originate from one sample sequenced in a study of OX40 agonist ivuxolimab in advanced cancers. Method: immunoSEQ multiplex PCR; TCRdb's copy keeps in-frame clones and lacks some. The sample lists around 42,000 clones; about 91% were seen once. The source was CD4+ or CD8+ T cells sorted from blood, collected in a trial of the OX40 agonist ivuxolimab. Source of these receptors: an adult with an advanced solid tumor such as melanoma, head and neck, liver or kidney cancer.

The chain uses TRBV7-9 and TRBJ2-3; a weak D match, TRBD2 (5 bases). This CDR3 has 16 amino acids. The germline gives CDR1 SEHNR, CDR2 FQNEAQ (reference sequence). Trimming shortened V by 6 bases and J by 1 base, and 17 bases separated the two germline ends. As DNA, the CDR3 is TGTGCCAGCAGGAGGGCCGGTGGTAGCGGCACAGATACGCAGTATTTT. Translating gives CASRRAGGSGTDTQYF.

V and J are TRBV14 and TRBJ2-1, with D tentatively TRBD1 (6 bases). Germline-derived CDR1 and CDR2 are SGHDN and FVKESK. Trimming cost V 5 bases and J 9 bases, with 17 bases left between them. The CDR3 has 14 amino acids. Here the CDR3 DNA reads TGTGCCAGCAGCTCACCAAACAGGGCAGGTGAGCAGTTCTTC. Translation: CASSSPNRAGEQFF. The whole variable domain, filled in from reference TRBV14 and TRBJ2-1, reads EAGVTQFPSHSVIEKGQTVTLRCDPISGHDNLYWYRRVMGKEIKFLLHFVKESKQDESGMPNNRFLAERTGGTYSTLKVQPAELEDSGVYFCASSSPNRAGEQFFGPGTRLTVL.

This rearrangement joins TRBV7-6 to TRBJ2-1; D is perhaps TRBD2 (6 bases). Germline V gene data show CDR1 as SGHVS and CDR2 as FNYEAQ. V dropped 7 bases and J dropped 4 bases, with 20 bases sitting between them. This CDR3 is built from 16 residues. This chain's CDR3 is CASTQDAGRSYNEQFF. The CDR3, as DNA: TGTGCCAGCACCCAGGACGCGGGGAGGTCATACAATGAGCAGTTCTTC. The full variable domain, with the rest looked up from reference TRBV7-6 and TRBJ2-1, is GAGVSQSPRYKVTKRGQDVALRCDPISGHVSLYWYRQALGQGPEFLTYFNYEAQQDKSGLPNDRFSAERPEGSISTLTIQRTEQRDSAMYRCASTQDAGRSYNEQFFGPGTRLTVL.